This T cell receptor (beta chain) came from a study of blood T cell repertoires in COVID-19. As for the study in general: Sample material is recorded as cDNA or gDNA derived from T cells, B-cell-depleted T cells, or PBMCs.

Original analysis: Amplification of reference gene primers provided the estimated nucleated cell counts. Sequencing was performed with immunoSEQ multiplex PCR; in TCRdb, only in-frame clones are kept and a portion is missing. V and J calls and clone size follow that table, whereas D and trimming were derived from the DNA. The sample comprises over 350,000 clones, approximately 90% of which are singletons, and approximately 1.5% rests with the top ten. The receptor was derived from a woman aged 30 to 39 with active or convalescent COVID-19. Sequenced sample: peripheral blood.

CDR3 sequence (DNA): TGTGCCAGTAGTATTATAGGGGCTGAAGCTTTCTTT. This codes for CASSIIGAEAFF. The rearrangement links TRBV19 to TRBJ1-1, with D maybe TRBD1 (5 bases). Germline assignment: CDR1 LNHDA and CDR2 SQIVND (reference sequence). The CDR3 is 12 residues long. The V and J ends lost 3 bases and 6 bases respectively, with 8 bases between them.